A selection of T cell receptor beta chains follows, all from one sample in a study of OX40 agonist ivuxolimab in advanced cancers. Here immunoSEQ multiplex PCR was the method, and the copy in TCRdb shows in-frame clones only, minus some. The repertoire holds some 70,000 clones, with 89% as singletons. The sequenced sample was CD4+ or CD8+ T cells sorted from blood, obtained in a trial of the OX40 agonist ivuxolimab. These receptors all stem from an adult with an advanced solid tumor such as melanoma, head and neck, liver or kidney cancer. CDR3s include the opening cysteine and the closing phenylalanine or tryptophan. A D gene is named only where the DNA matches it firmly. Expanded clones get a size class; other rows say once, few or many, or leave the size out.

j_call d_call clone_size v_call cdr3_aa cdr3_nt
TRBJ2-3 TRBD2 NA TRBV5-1 CASSWAGDTDTQYF TGCGCCAGCAGCTGGGCGGGGGACACAGATACGCAGTATTTT
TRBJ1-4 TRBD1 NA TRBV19 CASGEPGQGARLGKLFF TGTGCCAGTGGAGAACCGGGACAGGGTGCTCGGCTTGGAAAACTGTTTTTT
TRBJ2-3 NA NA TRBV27 CASSVVGGTDTQYF TGTGCCAGCAGCGTCGTAGGTGGCACAGATACGCAGTATTTT
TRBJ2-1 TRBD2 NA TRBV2 CASSDHGGSSYNEQFF TGTGCCAGCAGTGATCACGGGGGGAGCTCCTACAATGAGCAGTTCTTC
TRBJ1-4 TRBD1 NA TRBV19 CASSSGGTGDEKLFF TGTGCCAGTAGTTCGGGAGGGACAGGGGATGAAAAACTGTTTTTT
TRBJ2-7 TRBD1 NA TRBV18 CASSERQGSLYEQYF TGTGCCAGCTCGGAAAGACAGGGGAGTTTATACGAGCAGTACTTC
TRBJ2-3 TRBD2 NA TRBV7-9 CASSRRLAGGSGTDTQYF TGTGCCAGCAGCCGCCGACTAGCGGGGGGGTCGGGCACAGATACGCAGTATTTT
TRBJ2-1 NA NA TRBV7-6 CASSSYLCNEQFF TGTGCCAGCAGCTCCTACCTCTGCAATGAGCAGTTCTTC
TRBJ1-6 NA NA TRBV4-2 CASSQVGVGSSPLHF TGTGCCAGCAGCCAAGTAGGGGTGGGAAGTTCACCCCTCCACTTT
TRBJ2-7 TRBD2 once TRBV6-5 CASSVRAGGPHEQYF TGTGCCAGCAGTGTGCGAGCGGGGGGGCCCCACGAGCAGTACTTC
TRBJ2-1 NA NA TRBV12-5 CASGLVQGGETGTYRLGEQFF TGTGCTAGTGGTTTGGTACAGGGTGGGGAAACCGGGACATATAGATTAGGTGAGCAGTTCTTC
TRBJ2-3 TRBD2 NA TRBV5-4 CASSSRTSGRTDTQYF TGTGCCAGCAGCTCCCGGACTAGCGGGCGCACAGATACGCAGTATTTT